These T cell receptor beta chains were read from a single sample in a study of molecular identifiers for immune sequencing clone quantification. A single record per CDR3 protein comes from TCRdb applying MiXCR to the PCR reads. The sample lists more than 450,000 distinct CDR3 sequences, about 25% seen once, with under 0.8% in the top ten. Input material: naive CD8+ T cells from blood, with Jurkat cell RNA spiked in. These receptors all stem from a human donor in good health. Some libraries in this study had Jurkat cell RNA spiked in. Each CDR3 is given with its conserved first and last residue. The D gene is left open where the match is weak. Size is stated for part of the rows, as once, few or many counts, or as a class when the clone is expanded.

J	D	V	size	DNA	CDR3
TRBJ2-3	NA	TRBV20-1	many	TGCAGTGCTAGAGATCTGCAGTCACAGGAAGATACGCAGTATTTT	CSARDLQSQEDTQYF
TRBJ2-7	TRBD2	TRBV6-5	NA	TGTGCCAGCAGTTACTTTGCAGCGGGAGGCTACGAGCAGTACTTC	CASSYFAAGGYEQYF
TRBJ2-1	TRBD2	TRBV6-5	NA	TGTGCCAGCAGTTGCGGGGGGGGGACCTACAATGAGCAGTTCTTC	CASSCGGGTYNEQFF
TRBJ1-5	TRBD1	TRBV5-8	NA	TGTGCCAGCCGACCCAGGGGGGACAATCAGCCCCGGCATTTT	CASRPRGDNQPRHF
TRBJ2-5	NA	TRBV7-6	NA	TGTGCCAGCAGCGGAGAGAGACAGGATCAAAAAACCCAGTACTTC	CASSGERQDQKTQYF
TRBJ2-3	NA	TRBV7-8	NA	TGTGCCAGCAGCTTAGTGGTGGGTTTCGCGTATTTT	CASSLVVGFAYF
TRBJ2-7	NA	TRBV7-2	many	TGTGCCAGCAGCCCGATGGCACTCTCCTACGAGCAGTACTTC	CASSPMALSYEQYF
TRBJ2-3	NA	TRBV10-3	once	TGTGCCATCAGTGAGGGAAGGGGAGATACGCAGTATTTT	CAISEGRGDTQYF
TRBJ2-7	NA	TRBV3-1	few	TGTGCCAGCAGCCAAGAAGGGAACTACGAGCAGTACTTC	CASSQEGNYEQYF
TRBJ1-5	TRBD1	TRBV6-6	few	TGTGCCAGCAGTTTGGTGGACAGGGGAGGTAATCAGCCCCAGCATTTT	CASSLVDRGGNQPQHF
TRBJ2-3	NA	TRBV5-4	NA	TGTGCCAGCAGCTCCGACTTTGGAGGGCAAAGTCGCACAGATACGCAGTATTTT	CASSSDFGGQSRTDTQYF
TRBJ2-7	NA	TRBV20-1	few	TGCAGTGCTAGAGGAGCGGGCGAGACTTTGTTGGAGCAGTACTTC	CSARGAGETLLEQYF
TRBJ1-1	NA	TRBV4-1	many	TGCGCCAGCAGCCCTTTGGCCGACACTGAAGCTTTCTTT	CASSPLADTEAFF
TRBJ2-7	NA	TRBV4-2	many	TGTGCCAGCAGCCAAGGACGAGGGAGCGAGCAGTACTTC	CASSQGRGSEQYF
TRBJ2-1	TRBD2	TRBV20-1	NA	TGCAGTGCTAGAGATTCGGAACCGGGACTAGCAGACAATGAGCAGTTCTTC	CSARDSEPGLADNEQFF
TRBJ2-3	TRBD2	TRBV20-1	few	TGCAGTGCTGAAGAAGGGACTAGCGGGAGGACAGATACGCAGTATTTT	CSAEEGTSGRTDTQYF
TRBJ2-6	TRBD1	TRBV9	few	TGTGCCAGCAGCGCCCACAGGGGGACTGGGGCCAACGTCCTGACTTTC	CASSAHRGTGANVLTF
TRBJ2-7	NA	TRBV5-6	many	TGTGCCAGCAGCTTGGTCGGGACTGGCAACGAGCAGTACTTC	CASSLVGTGNEQYF
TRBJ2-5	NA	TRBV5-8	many	TGTGCCAGCAGCTTTCGGCAGCACCAAGAGACCCAGTACTTC	CASSFRQHQETQYF
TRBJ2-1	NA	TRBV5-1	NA	TGCGCCAGCTGCTTGAGGGACGGCTACAATGAGCAGTTCTTC	CASCLRDGYNEQFF